This T cell receptor (beta chain) was observed in a study of T cell clonotyping in hematopoietic cell transplantation. Whole-study results and caveats: After transplant, recipient diversity fell while pathologically expanded clonotypes grew through day 180.

This clone has only one observation. Antigen: not known. V was trimmed by 5 bases and J by 6 bases, leaving 14 bases between them. The germline V gene has CDR1 SNHLY and CDR2 FYNNEI. The CDR3 loop spans 13 amino acids. Sequenced by immunoSEQ multiplex PCR; TCRdb stores in-frame clones only, minus some. The sample holds some 10,000 clones, around 97% seen once. This receptor was taken from a male patient aged 55 to 70 who had an allogeneic stem cell transplant from a related donor, so the T cells may come from the graft donor. Some clones in this sample may be carry-over from other donors' samples. This specimen was peripheral blood mononuclear cells, taken 100 days after allogeneic stem cell transplant. The J gene is TRBJ2-7, the V gene TRBV2; D tentatively fits TRBD1 or TRBD2 (5 bases each). In DNA form, the CDR3 reads TGTGCCAGCAGTCCGGGACCACTACTCGAGCAGTACTTC. As protein: CASSPGPLLEQYF.